This T cell receptor (beta chain) was found in a study of T cells in localized non-small cell lung cancer. Study conclusions and caveats: Prolonged overall survival went with higher T cell density in the blood. Heterogeneity within the tumor remains possible, as just one region underwent sequencing. Adjacent lung had a median approximately 50 of the 100 largest tumor clones. There was higher T cell clonality in uninvolved adjacent lung than in tumor, and it was highest there.

CDR1 and CDR2 (germline): SEHNR, FQNEAQ (reference sequence). With 1 base removed from V and 3 bases from J, the gap between germline ends came to 10 bases. CDR3 length equals 14 residues. Profiling relied on immunoSEQ multiplex PCR, and the TCRdb table lists in-frame clones only, not all of them. Here the sample spans 30,000 to 35,000 clones, roughly 89% being singletons. About this clone itself: The target antigen is unknown.

The chain links TRBV7-9 to TRBJ2-7; D perhaps matches TRBD1 (6 bases). The sequencing here drew on peripheral blood, taken before any cancer treatment. The clonotype was recovered from an older female donor with stage I lung adenocarcinoma. Here the CDR3 reads CASSLGQGRYEQYF. The DNA for the CDR3 is TGTGCCAGCAGCTTAGGGCAGGGGCGCTACGAGCAGTACTTC.